Listed here are 29 T cell receptor beta chains from one sample, sequenced in a study of blood T cell repertoires in COVID-19. Profiling relied on immunoSEQ multiplex PCR, and the TCRdb table lists in-frame clones only, not all of them. Among over 70,000 clones listed, about 77% were seen once. Sequencing was performed on peripheral blood. These receptors were obtained from a woman older than 75 with acute or convalescent COVID-19.

This clone has only one observation. The chain carries TRBV5-4 and TRBJ1-1; 7 bases line up with TRBD1. V trimming: 1 base; J trimming: 1 base; junction bases outside the gene matches: 1. Germline CDR1 and CDR2: SGHNT and YYREEE (reference sequence). CDR3 length equals 14 residues. For the CDR3, the DNA is TGTGCCAGCAGCTTGAACAGGGGGAACACTGAAGCTTTCTTT. Encoded protein: CASSLNRGNTEAFF.

V is TRBV2 and J is TRBJ2-3, with D hard to call. V lost 10 bases to trimming and J lost 4 bases, with 9 bases between them. The CDR3 is 11 residues long. Germline CDR1 reads SNHLY; CDR2 reads FYNNEI. This CDR3 is CATRRADTQYF. As DNA, the CDR3 is TGTGCCACCCGGAGAGCAGATACGCAGTATTTT.

Here the CDR3 DNA reads TGTGCCAGTAGTACCACGACTCAGGGGACGGGCTACACCTTC. Protein sequence: CASSTTTQGTGYTF. The rearrangement joins TRBV19 to TRBJ1-2; tentatively, D is TRBD1 (6 bases). The CDR3 length is 14 residues. Between the trimmed V and J ends, which lost 4 bases and 8 bases, there was a span of 17 bases. The V gene's germline CDR1 is LNHDA and CDR2 SQIVND (reference sequence).

The chain links TRBV19 to TRBJ1-2, with unresolved D. Trimming stripped 7 bases from V and 0 bases from J, with 6 bases between. CDR1 is LNHDA, CDR2 SQIVND, per germline (reference sequence). The CDR3 has 12 amino acids. The CDR3 region has the DNA TGTGCCAGTAATCGGGCTAACTATGGCTACACCTTC. Its translation is CASNRANYGYTF.

This clone was recorded only once. The gene calls are TRBV7-9 and TRBJ1-6; D remains unclear. Germline V gene lookup returns CDR1 SEHNR and CDR2 FQNEAQ (reference sequence). The CDR3 has 12 residues. Trimming removed 5 bases from V and 9 bases from J, with 8 bases in between. CDR3 region: CASSPGISPLHF. CDR3 sequence (DNA): TGTGCCAGCAGCCCCGGGATTTCACCCCTCCACTTT.

This rearrangement joins TRBV28 to TRBJ1-2; D uncertain. The V gene lost 5 bases and the J gene lost 4 bases, with 8 bases spanning the gap. Looked up from germline, CDR1 is MDHEN and CDR2 is SYDVKM. The CDR3 consists of 12 residues. The CDR3 loop is CASSPGGYGYTF. Written as DNA, the CDR3 is TGTGCCAGCAGTCCAGGAGGCTATGGCTACACCTTC.

The sample holds one count of this clone. The chain carries TRBV19 and TRBJ2-5, with 10 bases fitting TRBD1. V dropped 4 bases and J dropped 4; count of bases not matched to a gene: 9. Germline CDR1 LNHDA, CDR2 SQIVND (reference sequence). The CDR3 has 16 residues. The CDR3 protein is CASSRAWDRGGETQYF. The CDR3 DNA reads as TGTGCCAGTAGTAGGGCATGGGACAGGGGTGGAGAGACCCAGTACTTC. Variable domain in full (rest from reference TRBV19 and TRBJ2-5): DGGITQSPKYLFRKEGQNVTLSCEQNLNHDAMYWYRQDPGQGLRLIYYSQIVNDFQKGDIAEGYSVSREKKESFPLTVTSAQKNPTAFYLCASSRAWDRGGETQYFGPGTRLLVL.

This chain joins TRBV6-5 and TRBJ1-6; D is perhaps TRBD1 (6 bases). V was pared by 5 bases and J by 7 bases, with 12 bases between. The CDR3 sequence is 14 residues long. Germline V gene data show CDR1 as MNHEY and CDR2 as SVGAGI. The CDR3: CASSMDRNNSPLHF. DNA of the CDR3: TGTGCCAGCAGTATGGACAGAAACAATTCACCCCTCCACTTT.

The chain recombines TRBV7-2 with TRBJ2-7; the match to TRBD1 covers 10 bases. Trimming removed 5 bases from V and 2 bases from J; junction bases left unmatched: 3. Germline loops: CDR1 SGHTA, CDR2 FQGNSA. CDR3 length: 14 amino acids. CDR3 sequence: CASSPGQGTYEQYF. Written as DNA, the CDR3 is TGTGCCAGCAGCCCGGGACAGGGGACCTACGAGCAGTACTTC.

The rearrangement uses TRBV5-1 and TRBJ2-7; the D is unclear. Trimming stripped 0 bases from V and 3 bases from J, with 10 bases between. This CDR3 contains 14 residues. Germline assignment: CDR1 SGHRS and CDR2 YFSETQ. The DNA of the CDR3 is TGCGCCAGCAGCTTGGGGCCTGCCAACTACGAGCAGTACTTC. Translated, it gives CASSLGPANYEQYF.

This clone was recorded only once. The V and J genes are TRBV19 and TRBJ1-5; no clear D. V lost 5 bases and J 0 bases, leaving 17 bases between the germline ends. From germline, CDR1 is LNHDA and CDR2 SQIVND (reference sequence). The CDR3 is 17 amino acids. CDR3 in amino acids: CASSPWSRGDSNQPQHF. The CDR3 DNA sequence: TGTGCCAGTAGTCCGTGGTCGAGAGGTGATAGCAATCAGCCCCAGCATTTT.

The V and J genes are TRBV4-3 and TRBJ2-7, with 7 bases that match TRBD1. Germline CDR1 is LGHNA and CDR2 is YSLEER. The V segment lost 0 bases and the J segment 5 bases; nucleotides outside the gene matches: 10. The CDR3 loop spans 16 amino acids. This CDR3 is CASSQDLVRDSDEQYF. DNA of the CDR3: TGCGCCAGCAGCCAAGATCTGGTCCGGGACAGTGACGAGCAGTACTTC.

This clone was observed a few times. The chain has TRBV10-3 and TRBJ2-2; 11 bases are shared with TRBD2. Trimming removed 7 bases from V and 0 bases from J; junction bases left unmatched: 4. Germline V lookup: CDR1 ENHRY, CDR2 SYGVKD. The CDR3 spans 16 residues. The CDR3 sequence is CAIKMGLAANTGELFF. DNA of the CDR3: TGTGCCATCAAAATGGGACTAGCGGCGAACACCGGGGAGCTGTTTTTT.

V and J are TRBV19 and TRBJ2-7, with TRBD1 matching 7 bases. Trimming took 5 bases from V and 6 from J; bases not matched to a gene: 7. The CDR3 covers 13 residues. Germline V gene lookup returns CDR1 LNHDA and CDR2 SQIVND (reference sequence). The CDR3 is CASSRDRNSEQYF. CDR3 bases: TGTGCCAGTAGTCGGGACAGAAACTCCGAGCAGTACTTC.

The rearrangement joins TRBV6-2 or TRBV6-3 to TRBJ2-7, with D tentatively TRBD2 (5 bases). CDR1 is MNHEY, CDR2 SVGEGT, per germline. There are 15 residues in the CDR3. Trimming stripped 5 bases from V and 5 bases from J, with 19 bases between. The CDR3 is CASSDHEGQFNEQYF. The CDR3, as DNA: TGTGCCAGCAGTGACCATGAGGGTCAGTTTAACGAGCAGTACTTC.

V gene TRBV29-1 combines with J gene TRBJ2-7; 11 bases map to TRBD2. This CDR3 is built from 15 residues. Germline V lookup: CDR1 SQVTM, CDR2 ANQGSEA. Germline trimming cut 7 bases from V and 0 bases from J; bases unmatched to any gene: 8. The chain's CDR3 is CSALAGTSGSYEQYF. CDR3 in DNA: TGCAGCGCGCTCGCCGGGACTAGCGGCTCCTACGAGCAGTACTTC.

This chain links TRBV9 with TRBJ1-2; a possible D gene is TRBD1 (6 bases). The CDR3 extends over 11 amino acids. Germline V gene data show CDR1 as SGDLS and CDR2 as YYNGEE. V lost 2 bases and J lost 11, with 10 bases in between. CDR3 DNA: TGTGCCAGCAGCGTCAACAGGGAGTACACCTTC. This gives the protein CASSVNREYTF.

The rearrangement uses TRBV12-3 or TRBV12-4 and TRBJ1-2; D call uncertain. V was cut by 3 bases and J by 4 bases, with 6 bases left in between. This CDR3 is built from 12 residues. Here the CDR3 reads CASSFSRYGYTF. The CDR3 DNA follows: TGTGCCAGCAGTTTTAGTCGCTATGGCTACACCTTC.

The gene calls are TRBV5-5 and TRBJ2-3, with D perhaps matching TRBD1 (5 bases). This CDR3 spans 16 amino acids. Germline V gives CDR1 SGHKS, CDR2 YYEKEE (reference sequence). The V and J ends lost 4 bases and 0 bases respectively, with 15 bases between them. CDR3 protein: CASSPDSSTSTDTQYF. CDR3 coding DNA: TGTGCCAGCAGCCCCGACAGTTCTACTAGCACAGATACGCAGTATTTT.

The V gene is TRBV29-1, the J gene TRBJ1-2; 7 nucleotides line up with TRBD1. The CDR3 runs 14 residues. V shed 5 bases, J shed 2 bases, and the junction held 8 bases outside the gene matches. CDR1 SQVTM and CDR2 ANQGSEA come from the germline V gene. This chain's CDR3 is CSVSGTEPNYGYTF. In nucleotides, the CDR3 is TGCAGCGTTTCCGGGACAGAACCAAACTATGGCTACACCTTC.

In DNA form, the CDR3 reads TGTGCCAGCAGCCTCGAGCGGGACCTTCGGACGGCTTTCTTT. It is translated as CASSLERDLRTAFF. The gene calls are TRBV3-1 (or the pseudogene TRBV3-2) and TRBJ1-1; D is perhaps TRBD1 (5 bases). V was pared by 4 bases and J by 11 bases, with 20 bases between. The CDR3 spans 14 residues. Per germline, CDR1 LGHDT and CDR2 YNNKEL (reference sequence).

This clone appeared once. V is TRBV28 and J is TRBJ1-6, with D perhaps TRBD1 (5 bases). V was clipped by 5 bases and J by 4 bases, with 9 bases between them. This CDR3 is 14 amino acids long. CDR1 MDHEN and CDR2 SYDVKM come from the germline V gene. CDR3 nucleotide sequence: TGTGCCAGCAGTGTCCAGGGTTATAATTCACCCCTCCACTTT. As protein: CASSVQGYNSPLHF.

The chain recombines TRBV11-2 with TRBJ2-1; 12 bases map to TRBD2. CDR1 and CDR2 from the germline V gene are SGHAT and FQNNGV. J gave up 3 bases and V 0 bases, and 3 bases lay outside the gene matches. The CDR3 runs to 17 residues. Here the CDR3 DNA reads TGTGCCAGCAGCTTAGATAGGGGACTAGCGGGCTACAATGAGCAGTTCTTC. Its protein product is CASSLDRGLAGYNEQFF. Full variable domain (remainder filled in from reference TRBV11-2 and TRBJ2-1): EAGVAQSPRYKIIEKRQSVAFWCNPISGHATLYWYQQILGQGPKLLIQFQNNGVVDDSQLPKDRFSAERLKGVDSTLKIQPAKLEDSAVYLCASSLDRGLAGYNEQFFGPGTRLTVL.

This clone was counted a single time. The J gene is TRBJ2-5, the V gene TRBV27; D perhaps matches TRBD1 (5 bases). CDR1 and CDR2 from the germline V gene are MNHEY and SMNVEV (reference sequence). V was shortened by 3 bases and J by 1 base, with 9 bases between the two germline ends. CDR3 size: 14 residues. The CDR3 DNA is TGTGCCAGCAGTTTTCAGGGCTCCCAAGAGACCCAGTACTTC. Translated, it gives CASSFQGSQETQYF.

This chain links TRBV3-1 (or the pseudogene TRBV3-2) with TRBJ2-1; no clear D. The CDR3 has 14 residues. Between the trimmed V and J ends, which lost 2 bases and 6 bases, there was a span of 11 bases. From germline, CDR1 is LGHDT and CDR2 YNNKEL (reference sequence). In nucleotides, the CDR3 is TGTGCCAGCAGCCAACCTGAGGCGTTCAATGAGCAGTTCTTC. This sequence encodes CASSQPEAFNEQFF.

J is TRBJ2-7 and V is TRBV2; TRBD1 is a possible D gene (6 bases). This CDR3 region has 12 residues. The germline V gene has CDR1 SNHLY and CDR2 FYNNEI. V shed 9 bases and J shed 7 bases, with 16 bases lying between them. The CDR3 reads CASSTGYQEQYF. For the CDR3, the DNA is TGTGCCAGTTCAACAGGGTATCAAGAGCAGTACTTC.

The gene calls are TRBV6-5 and TRBJ2-3; D is perhaps TRBD2 (6 bases). Trimming removed 2 bases from V and 1 base from J, with 7 bases in between. Germline V lookup: CDR1 MNHEY, CDR2 SVGAGI. There are 14 residues in the CDR3. CDR3 DNA: TGTGCCAGCAGTTACGCGGGGCGCACAGATACGCAGTATTTT. Translating gives CASSYAGRTDTQYF.

This clone was counted between two and nine times. The V gene is TRBV7-2, the J gene TRBJ2-5; 7 bases align to TRBD2. The CDR3 has 14 residues. Germline CDR1 and CDR2: SGHTA and FQGNSA. With V trimmed by 2 bases and J by 1 base, 1 base remained unmatched. The CDR3 nucleotides are TGTGCCAGCAGCTTAAGCGGGGCCCAAGAGACCCAGTACTTC. Translation: CASSLSGAQETQYF.

CDR3 loop: CASYRRGGDTQYF. CDR3 nucleotide sequence: TGTGCCAGTTACAGGAGGGGGGGAGATACGCAGTATTTT. This chain links TRBV28 with TRBJ2-3; perhaps TRBD2 as D (7 bases). CDR1 and CDR2 (germline): MDHEN, SYDVKM. This CDR3 is 13 amino acids long. V was clipped by 9 bases and J by 5 bases, with 15 bases between them.